Each of the 26 T cell receptor beta chains below was sequenced from the same sample in a study of T cells in Graves' hyperthyroidism and ophthalmopathy (dated by TCRdb to about 2019). The method was multiplex PCR. This sample was sequenced with an Illumina HiSeq 2000. Amplification of TCR beta CDR3 regions was carried out from RNA transcripts. The first round of RT-PCR for the TCR CDR3 was performed with the HTBI primer set and the Qiagen OneStep RT-PCR kit. The public reads were run again by TCRdb, first through fastp at Q25 and then through MiXCR, and only productive beta chains were kept. Entries that share a CDR3 protein sequence are merged under the most common genes and DNA. In this sample the table shows roughly 740,000 distinct CDR3 sequences, about 17% of which occur a single time. The leading ten clones occupy around 8% of the sample. The sequencing sample was made of blood. The receptors derive from a man aged 18 to 29 with Graves' hyperthyroidism.

The rearrangement links TRBV28 to TRBJ2-2; TRBD2 aligns across 7 bases. Per germline, CDR1 MDHEN and CDR2 SYDVKM. V was clipped by 5 bases and J by 0 bases; unmatched bases: 12. The CDR3 spans 18 residues. CDR3 sequence: CASSPPLGSGTNTGELFF. The CDR3 nucleotides read TGTGCCAGCAGTCCCCCGCTTGGGAGCGGGACGAACACCGGGGAGCTGTTTTTT.

The table lists this clonotype with a few counts. The chain joins TRBV30 to TRBJ2-1; 13 positions agree with TRBD2. Per germline, CDR1 GTSNPN and CDR2 SVGIG (reference sequence). V lost 0 bases to trimming and J lost 7 bases; unmatched junction nucleotides: 12. CDR3 length: 18 amino acids. CDR3 in DNA: TGTGCCTGGAGTGTAACGAGGACTAGCGGGGGCGGTTTGAATGAGCAGTTCTTC. It translates to CAWSVTRTSGGGLNEQFF.

This clonotype was detected ten times or more. The chain links TRBV28 to TRBJ1-5, with 8 bases aligning to TRBD1. CDR1 and CDR2 from the germline V gene are MDHEN and SYDVKM. The CDR3 length is 14 residues. The ends lost 5 bases at V and 5 bases at J; junction bases unmatched: 5. The CDR3 DNA is TGTGCCAGCAGTCCCTACAGGGGGGATCAGCCCCAGCATTTT. Its translation: CASSPYRGDQPQHF. Drawing the rest from reference TRBV28 and TRBJ1-5, the complete variable domain is DVKVTQSSRYLVKRTGEKVFLECVQDMDHENMFWYRQDPGLGLRLIYFSYDVKMKEKGDIPEGYSVSREKKERFSLILESASTNQTSMYLCASSPYRGDQPQHFGDGTRLSIL.

There are many counts of this clonotype. The chain links TRBV10-3 to TRBJ2-7, with TRBD1 identical over 10 bases. Germline loops: CDR1 ENHRY, CDR2 SYGVKD. The CDR3 spans 15 residues. The V and J ends lost 4 bases and 5 bases, in that order; junction bases with no gene match: 8. The CDR3 region is CAISAPGQGIDEQYF. CDR3 DNA sequence: TGTGCCATCAGTGCTCCGGGACAGGGGATCGACGAGCAGTACTTC.

This clonotype was detected many times. The chain links TRBV28 to TRBJ2-7, with 7 bases identical to TRBD1. This CDR3 has 14 amino acids. The germline gives CDR1 MDHEN, CDR2 SYDVKM. Trimming at V came to 5 bases and at J to 3 bases, leaving 7 bases not matched to a gene. CDR3 sequence reads: CASSTGTVSYEQYF. As DNA, the CDR3 is TGTGCCAGCAGTACCGGGACAGTGAGCTACGAGCAGTACTTC.

This chain joins TRBV14 and TRBJ2-2; 10 bases match TRBD2. The CDR3 covers 17 residues. The V gene's germline CDR1 is SGHDN and CDR2 FVKESK. J gave up 4 bases and V 0 bases, and 5 bases lay outside the gene matches. CDR3 in DNA: TGTGCCAGCAGCCAAGAAGTCAGCGGGAGGGCCACCGGGGAGCTGTTTTTT. This codes for CASSQEVSGRATGELFF.

The V call is TRBV9, the J call TRBJ2-1, with D perhaps TRBD1 or TRBD2 (5 bases each). There are 14 residues in the CDR3. From germline, CDR1 is SGDLS and CDR2 YYNGEE. V was cut by 0 bases and J by 5 bases, with 9 bases left in between. The CDR3 DNA reads as TGTGCCAGCAGCGTAGCGGGACGGGACAATGAGCAGTTCTTC. Amino acid sequence: CASSVAGRDNEQFF.

This clonotype came up a few times. The chain joins TRBV6-2 or TRBV6-3 to TRBJ2-7; tentatively, D is TRBD1 (5 bases). This CDR3 is built from 15 residues. Trimming removed 6 bases from V and 2 bases from J, with 17 bases in between. Germline V gene sequence: CDR1 MNHEY, CDR2 SVGEGT. CDR3 loop: CASSYGRGAPYEQYF. CDR3 coding DNA: TGTGCCAGCAGCTACGGTAGGGGCGCCCCCTACGAGCAGTACTTC.

The chain carries TRBV10-3 and TRBJ1-5; D may be TRBD1 (5 bases). Germline CDR1 reads ENHRY; CDR2 reads SYGVKD. This CDR3 region has 14 residues. V lost 1 base and J 5 bases, leaving 9 bases between the germline ends. The DNA for the CDR3 is TGTGCCATCAGTGAGTTCTCGGGGGATCAGCCCCAGCATTTT. This sequence encodes CAISEFSGDQPQHF.

This clonotype was found many times. This chain connects TRBV5-1 to TRBJ2-7, with 9 positions matching TRBD1. The V gene end was trimmed by 4 bases and the J gene end by 7 bases; junction bases not matched to a gene: 12. The CDR3 spans 15 residues. Germline V gene lookup returns CDR1 SGHRS and CDR2 YFSETQ. In nucleotides, the CDR3 is TGCGCCAGCAGCCCCCAAGGACAGGGGAATGGGGAGCAGTACTTC. Translating it yields CASSPQGQGNGEQYF.

This clonotype was observed at least ten times. The chain uses TRBV20-1 and TRBJ2-5; D uncertain. V dropped 3 bases and J dropped 2 bases, with 10 bases sitting between them. The CDR3 contains 13 residues. CDR1 is DFQATT, CDR2 SNEGSKA, per germline (reference sequence). As DNA, the CDR3 is TGCAGTGCTAGTCTAACAGCACAAGAGACCCAGTACTTC. The encoded protein is CSASLTAQETQYF.

The gene calls are TRBV10-1 and TRBJ2-7, with D hard to call. The CDR3 is made up of 14 amino acids. Trimming took 0 bases from V and 5 from J, leaving 11 bases between them. Germline V lookup: CDR1 WNHNN, CDR2 SYGVQD (reference sequence). The CDR3 region is CASSESSPLDEQYF. The CDR3 nucleotides are TGCGCCAGCAGTGAGTCAAGCCCTCTGGACGAGCAGTACTTC.

The chain couples TRBV7-2 to TRBJ2-1; D possibly corresponds to TRBD2 (6 bases). The CDR3 is 15 residues long. CDR1 and CDR2 from the germline V gene are SGHTA and FQGNSA. V dropped 5 bases and J dropped 2 bases, with 13 bases sitting between them. The CDR3 spells CASSAPGTPYNEQFF. CDR3 DNA: TGTGCCAGCAGCGCCCCGGGGACTCCCTACAATGAGCAGTTCTTC.

This clonotype was observed a handful of times. The rearrangement uses TRBV5-4 and TRBJ2-2; 8 bases map to TRBD1. Trimming removed 0 bases from V and 4 bases from J; junction bases left unmatched: 2. Germline assignment: CDR1 SGHNT and CDR2 YYREEE (reference sequence). The CDR3 consists of 15 residues. CDR3 nucleotide sequence: TGTGCCAGCAGCTTGGTAGACAGGGGCACCGGGGAGCTGTTTTTT. Translating it yields CASSLVDRGTGELFF. The full variable domain, its missing parts supplied by reference TRBV5-4 and TRBJ2-2, is ETGVTQSPTHLIKTRGQQVTLRCSSQSGHNTVSWYQQALGQGPQFIFQYYREEENGRGNFPPRFSGLQFPNYSSELNVNALELDDSALYLCASSLVDRGTGELFFGEGSRLTVL.

This clonotype was picked up many times. The CDR3 loop is CSARRGLASGRSTDTQYF. The CDR3 nucleotides read TGCAGTGCTAGAAGGGGATTGGCTAGCGGGAGGTCCACAGATACGCAGTATTTT. The gene calls are TRBV20-1 and TRBJ2-3; 11 bases agree with TRBD2. The length of the CDR3 is 18 residues. Germline lookup yields CDR1 DFQATT and CDR2 SNEGSKA (reference sequence). V dropped 2 bases and J dropped 2; count of bases not matched to a gene: 12.

The V and J genes are TRBV6-4 and TRBJ1-5; no clear D. Germline V lookup: CDR1 MRHNA, CDR2 SNTAGT. The V and J ends lost 6 bases and 7 bases respectively, with 13 bases between them. The CDR3 is made up of 13 amino acids. The CDR3 is CASSPEEGQPQHF. The CDR3 nucleotides read TGTGCCAGCAGCCCCGAGGAGGGACAGCCCCAGCATTTT.

This clonotype was detected many times. The chain is built from TRBV6-2 or TRBV6-3 and TRBJ2-7; D uncertain. This CDR3 is built from 14 residues. With 0 bases removed from V and 4 bases from J, the gap between germline ends came to 10 bases. The V gene's germline CDR1 is MNHEY and CDR2 SVGEGT. Written as DNA, the CDR3 is TGTGCCAGCAGTTACTCGACCAGTCTTTACGAGCAGTACTTC. It specifies CASSYSTSLYEQYF.

As regards this clonotype: A much larger clone differs from this one at a single base, so this may be a read error. J is TRBJ2-3 and V is TRBV28; D unresolved. Trimming took 6 bases from V and 6 from J, leaving 19 bases between them. Per the germline V gene, CDR1 is MDHEN and CDR2 is SYDVKM. This CDR3 is built from 15 residues. Written as DNA, the CDR3 is TGTGCCAGCAGCCGGGTCCTCCGTGGAAGGGATACGCAGTATTTT. It yields the protein CASSRVLRGRDTQYF. The full variable domain, in which reference TRBV28 and TRBJ2-3 provide the parts outside the CDR3, is DVKVTQSSRYLVKRTGEKVFLECVQDMDHENMFWYRQDPGLGLRLIYFSYDVKMKEKGDIPEGYSVSREKKERFSLILESASTNQTSMYLCASSRVLRGRDTQYFGPGTRLTVL.

This clonotype appeared many times. The chain links TRBV4-2 to TRBJ2-7; 7 nucleotides align to TRBD2. The junction had 6 bases not matched to a gene; V was cut back by 3 bases and J by 1 base. CDR3 length equals 15 residues. Looked up from germline, CDR1 is LGHNA and CDR2 is YNFKEQ. CDR3 sequence (DNA): TGTGCCAGCAGCCAGGCTAGCGGCGTATCCTACGAGCAGTACTTC. This translates into CASSQASGVSYEQYF.

The chain is built from TRBV7-8 and TRBJ2-7, with D maybe TRBD2 (6 bases). The CDR3 runs to 15 residues. V was cut by 4 bases and J by 2 bases, with 15 bases left in between. CDR1 is SGHVS and CDR2 is FQNEAQ in the germline V gene. The chain's CDR3 is CASSYLGGFAYEQYF. The CDR3 DNA follows: TGTGCCAGCAGCTACCTCGGAGGGTTTGCCTACGAGCAGTACTTC.

A remark on this clonotype: This may come from a read error, since a much larger clone is one base off. CDR3 DNA sequence: TGTGCCAGCATCGGGGCGGGACTAGGGGCCTCCGAGCAGTACTTC. It yields the protein CASIGAGLGASEQYF. The V call is TRBV28, the J call TRBJ2-7; 8 bases are a match to TRBD2. This CDR3 spans 15 amino acids. The V and J ends lost 7 bases and 6 bases, in that order; junction bases with no gene match: 14. Germline V CDR1 and CDR2: MDHEN, SYDVKM.

As for this clonotype: A much larger clone lies one base from this, so it may be a read error. The CDR3 here is CASSLGTEHNEQFF. DNA for the CDR3: TGTGCCAGCAGCTTAGGGACAGAGCACAATGAGCAGTTCTTC. This rearrangement joins TRBV7-2 to TRBJ2-1, with D tentatively TRBD1 (6 bases). This CDR3 contains 14 residues. Trimming removed 1 base from V and 5 bases from J, with 9 bases in between. Germline V gene data show CDR1 as SGHTA and CDR2 as FQGNSA.

Only a few counts were recorded for this clonotype. Being one base from a much bigger clone, this may be a read error. The rearrangement joins TRBV6-5 to TRBJ2-7; 10 nucleotides match TRBD1. This CDR3 is 14 amino acids long. Per germline, CDR1 MNHEY and CDR2 SVGAGI. The junction had 1 base not matched to a gene; V was cut back by 2 bases and J by 3 bases. The CDR3 DNA reads as TGTGCCAGCAGTTACGGACAGGGGGTCTACGAGCAGTACTTC. Protein sequence: CASSYGQGVYEQYF.

This clonotype appeared a few times. The rearrangement joins TRBV7-9 to TRBJ2-2; 8 positions agree with TRBD2. The CDR3 has 15 amino acids. The ends lost 5 bases at V and 8 bases at J; junction bases unmatched: 10. The germline V gene encodes CDR1 SEHNR and CDR2 FQNEAQ (reference sequence). CDR3 residues: CASSPQASGSGELFF. Here the CDR3 DNA reads TGTGCCAGCAGCCCCCAGGCCAGCGGGAGTGGGGAGCTGTTTTTT.

This clonotype has a count of ten or more. V and J are TRBV28 and TRBJ2-5; TRBD2 aligns across 16 bases. Germline V gene lookup returns CDR1 MDHEN and CDR2 SYDVKM. Losses at the gene ends were 3 bases for V and 2 bases for J; bases not matched to a gene: 3. There are 17 residues in the CDR3. The chain's CDR3 is CASSLGLAGGRQETQYF. CDR3 nucleotide sequence: TGTGCCAGCAGTTTGGGACTAGCGGGAGGGAGACAAGAGACCCAGTACTTC.

This clonotype was seen more than once but under ten times. The chain couples TRBV27 to TRBJ1-6; TRBD1 is a possible D gene (6 bases). Trimming took off 6 bases at V and 8 bases at J, with 14 bases between the two ends. This CDR3 spans 14 amino acids. From germline, CDR1 is MNHEY and CDR2 SMNVEV (reference sequence). CDR3 nucleotides: TGTGCCAGCAGCCCGATAGGGGGGGATTCACCCCTCCACTTT. Protein product: CASSPIGGDSPLHF.